This TCR beta chain was found in a study of T cell clonality in common variable immunodeficiency. Study results and caveats: CVID subjects had higher TCRbeta clonality than healthy controls, most marked in about a third.

This table comes from immunoSEQ multiplex PCR, and its TCRdb copy is limited to in-frame clones, with some not included. The sample contains tens of thousands of clones, none occurring once; approximately 13% lies in the top ten. There are many counts of this clone. What it recognizes is unknown. The CDR3 extends 3 residues past the end of the read, so its final part is completed from the germline J gene. This CDR3 has 15 residues. The J segment lost 5 bases and the V segment lost 3 bases, leaving 6 bases of the junction unmatched. CDR1 and CDR2 from the germline V gene are SEHNR and FQNEAQ (reference sequence).

The sequenced sample consisted of peripheral blood mononuclear cells. The TCR sequence derives from a person between 18 and 70 years old in good health. The chain carries TRBV7-9 and TRBJ2-1; TRBD2 matches at 8 bases. CDR3 bases read: TGTGCCAGCAGCTTCTTCTCGGGGGGGAACAATGAG. Amino acid sequence: CASSFFSGGNNE. The whole CDR3 sequence is CASSFFSGGNNEQFF. Using reference TRBV7-9 and TRBJ2-1 for the parts outside the CDR3, the full variable domain is DTGVSQNPRHKITKRGQNVTFRCDPISEHNRLYWYRQTLGQGPEFLTYFQNEAQLEKSRLLSDRFSAERPKGSFSTLEIQRTEQGDSAMYLCASSFFSGGNNEQFFGPGTRLTVL.